The present TCR beta chain was sequenced within a study of blood T cell repertoires in COVID-19. Original handling: Nucleated cell counts were estimated from reference gene primer amplification. Produced via immunoSEQ multiplex PCR; TCRdb's table is partial and in-frame only. That table is the source of V, J and clone size, and D and trimming were worked out from the DNA. The table has 27,000 or so clones, 85% to 90% seen once; the top ten hold about 4.9%. The V gene's germline CDR1 is SEHNR and CDR2 FQNEAQ (reference sequence). Between the trimmed V and J ends, which lost 0 bases and 2 bases, there was a span of 12 bases. The CDR3 is 16 amino acids.

This TCR derives from a man aged 65 to 85 with active COVID-19. V usage is TRBV7-9 and J usage is TRBJ2-3, with D possibly being TRBD2 (6 bases). Sequencing was carried out using peripheral blood. The CDR3 region has the DNA TGTGCCAGCAGCTTAGCATGGAGGGAACACACAGATACGCAGTATTTT. Its translation: CASSLAWREHTDTQYF.